This TCR beta chain derives from a study of PD-1 blockade in mismatch repair-deficient tumors. Study-wide context: All were previously treated, progressing patients with around 12 mismatch repair-deficient cancer types. Study-wide findings and caveats: After pembrolizumab, tumor-resident clones rose rapidly, then generally contracted before radiologic responses.

The repertoire was sequenced with immunoSEQ multiplex PCR; TCRdb's copy has only in-frame clones and lacks some. The top ten hold about 6.3% of the sample, which has some 100,000 clones, 82% seen once. As regards this clone: Its antigen is unidentified.

The CDR3 is 13 amino acids. Per the germline V gene, CDR1 is SGDLS and CDR2 is YYNGEE. V was cut by 0 bases and J by 7 bases, with 10 bases left in between. PCR or immunohistochemistry showed mismatch repair deficiency in every enrolled patient. TCR sequencing covered a few patients who responded to pembrolizumab. The genes are TRBV9 and TRBJ1-1; D uncertain. This specimen consisted of peripheral blood, obtained less than 37 weeks after starting pembrolizumab. This TCR was sampled from an adult with mismatch repair-deficient cancer. The CDR3 DNA sequence: TGTGCCAGCAGCGTAGGGCCAGTCAGTGAAGCTTTCTTT. It encodes CASSVGPVSEAFF.